The 25 T cell receptor beta chains given below trace back to one sample, sequenced in a study of cytomegalovirus exposure and HLA in healthy donors. A multiplex PCR was run with 60 Vbeta primers and 13 Jbeta primers. Sequenced by immunoSEQ multiplex PCR; TCRdb stores in-frame clones only, minus some. The sample holds about 150,000 clones, nearly 85% seen once. The material sequenced was PBMCs. These receptors originate from a male donor in good health and CMV-seronegative.

The CDR3 sequence: CASSKAGGQVRGYTF. The DNA for the CDR3 is TGTGCCAGCAGCAAAGCGGGGGGGCAAGTTCGGGGCTACACCTTC. The genes are TRBV21-1 and TRBJ1-2. TRBV21-1 is noted as a pseudogene. This CDR3 is 15 amino acids long.

This chain links TRBV7-2 with TRBJ2-7; D is perhaps TRBD1 (6 bases). Trimming shortened V by 4 bases and J by 7 bases, and 17 bases separated the two germline ends. The CDR3 is made up of 14 amino acids. Looked up from germline, CDR1 is SGHTA and CDR2 is FQGNSA. CDR3 in amino acids: CASSSTGHTGEQYF. CDR3 DNA: TGTGCCAGCAGCTCAACGGGACATACGGGGGAGCAGTACTTC.

J is TRBJ1-2 and V is TRBV4-1, with TRBD1 matching 7 bases. Trimming at V came to 0 bases and at J to 8 bases, leaving 9 bases not matched to a gene. There are 15 residues in the CDR3. Germline CDR1 MGHRA, CDR2 YSYEKL. CDR3 in amino acids: CASSQDTGVGYGYTF. CDR3 nucleotide sequence: TGCGCCAGCAGCCAAGATACAGGGGTGGGCTACGGCTACACCTTC.

V usage is TRBV2 and J usage is TRBJ1-5; unclear D gene. Germline V gives CDR1 SNHLY, CDR2 FYNNEI. V was clipped by 4 bases and J by 3 bases, with 7 bases between them. CDR3 length: 13 residues. CDR3 bases: TGTGCCAGCAGTGGCAGATTCAATCAGCCCCAGCATTTT. Its translation: CASSGRFNQPQHF.

In the case of this clone: Other DNA sequences in this specimen translate into the identical CDR3. CDR3: CASSPPGGQPQHF. CDR3 sequence (DNA): TGTGCCAGCTCACCACCGGGGGGTCAGCCCCAGCATTTT. The gene calls are TRBV18 and TRBJ1-5, with a possible D match to TRBD1 (5 bases). This CDR3 spans 13 amino acids. The V and J ends lost 0 bases and 6 bases respectively, with 6 bases between them. CDR1 and CDR2 (germline): KGHSH, LQKENI.

The genes are TRBV21-1 and TRBJ1-2; TRBD1 was called by the table and not checked on the DNA. TRBV21-1 is marked as a pseudogene. The CDR3 loop spans 13 amino acids. The CDR3 coding sequence is TGTGCCAGCAGCAAAAGGACAGGGGAAGGCTACACCTTC. Translating gives CASSKRTGEGYTF.

The chain joins TRBV11-1 to TRBJ2-7; no definite D call. V was trimmed by 1 base and J by 2 bases, leaving 6 bases between them. CDR1 SGHAT and CDR2 FQDESV come from the germline V gene (reference sequence). The CDR3 has 13 residues. CDR3 sequence: CASSLDTAYEQYF. CDR3 sequence (DNA): TGTGCCAGCAGCTTAGACACAGCCTACGAGCAGTACTTC.

The rearrangement links TRBV6-5 to TRBJ2-5, with a tentative D call TRBD2 (6 bases). V was pared by 0 bases and J by 0 bases, with 11 bases between. Germline assignment: CDR1 MNHEY and CDR2 SVGAGI. The CDR3 totals 16 residues. The CDR3 DNA follows: TGTGCCAGCAGTTACTCGAGCCGGGGGAACCAAGAGACCCAGTACTTC. Amino acids: CASSYSSRGNQETQYF.

The chain joins TRBV30 to TRBJ2-7; D is perhaps TRBD2 (6 bases). The germline V gene encodes CDR1 GTSNPN and CDR2 SVGIG (reference sequence). The V end was cut by 0 bases, the J end by 2 bases, with 11 bases between. There are 14 residues in the CDR3. CDR3 sequence: CAWSVSSSAYEQYF. The CDR3 region has the DNA TGTGCCTGGAGTGTCTCGTCTAGCGCCTACGAGCAGTACTTC. Using reference TRBV30 and TRBJ2-7 for the parts outside the CDR3, the full variable domain is SQTIHQWPATLVQPVGSPLSLECTVEGTSNPNLYWYRQAAGRGLQLLFYSVGIGQISSEVPQNLSASRPQDRQFILSSKKLLLSDSGFYLCAWSVSSSAYEQYFGPGTRLTVT.

This chain links TRBV5-1 with TRBJ2-7; 9 positions match TRBD1. V dropped 7 bases and J dropped 7; count of bases not matched to a gene: 15. This CDR3 has 15 residues. Germline V gene lookup returns CDR1 SGHRS and CDR2 YFSETQ. The CDR3, as DNA: TGCGCCAGCTCTAGACCGGGACAGGGACTGGATGAGCAGTACTTC. Amino acids: CASSRPGQGLDEQYF.

This rearrangement joins TRBV2 to TRBJ1-3, with a tentative D call TRBD1 (5 bases). CDR1 SNHLY and CDR2 FYNNEI come from the germline V gene. The ends were cut back, 6 bases at V and 1 base at J, with 13 bases in the middle. The CDR3 is made up of 15 amino acids. The CDR3 DNA reads as TGTGCCAGCAGGACGCCGACAGTGTCTGGAAACACCATATATTTT. Amino acid sequence: CASRTPTVSGNTIYF.

J is TRBJ2-3 and V is TRBV5-6, with TRBD2 matching 9 bases. V lost 0 bases, J lost 3 bases, and 2 bases stayed unmatched. Germline V gene data show CDR1 as SGHDT and CDR2 as YYEEEE. This CDR3 has 15 residues. The CDR3 reads CASSLERGATDTQYF. CDR3 in DNA: TGTGCCAGCAGCTTGGAGCGGGGGGCGACAGATACGCAGTATTTT.

This sequence joins TRBV2 and TRBJ2-7; 9 nucleotides agree with TRBD1. Looked up from germline, CDR1 is SNHLY and CDR2 is FYNNEI. J was trimmed by 9 bases and V by 6 bases; bases with no gene match: 6. CDR3 size: 12 residues. DNA for the CDR3: TGTGCCAGCAGCGTTGACAGGGGGGGGCAGTACTTC. Protein sequence: CASSVDRGGQYF.

The CDR3 protein is CASSYNRGPGNTIYF. The CDR3 DNA reads as TGTGCCAGCAGCTATAACAGGGGGCCGGGAAACACCATATATTTT. V usage is TRBV7-8 and J usage is TRBJ1-3; 9 positions agree with TRBD1. Germline lookup yields CDR1 SGHVS and CDR2 FQNEAQ. This CDR3 has 15 amino acids. With 4 bases clipped from V and 4 bases from J, the junction kept 5 bases outside the gene matches.

The CDR3 DNA follows: TGTGCCAGCAGCCAAGATGGGACTAGGTTCCCCGGGGAGCTGTTTTTT. Amino acids: CASSQDGTRFPGELFF. The chain has TRBV4-2 and TRBJ2-2; 8 positions match TRBD2. Trimming cost V 0 bases and J 6 bases; bases outside gene matches: 6. CDR1 and CDR2 from the germline V gene are LGHNA and YNFKEQ. This CDR3 spans 16 amino acids.

This chain links TRBV10-3 with TRBJ2-2; D perhaps matches TRBD1 (6 bases). The CDR3 runs 15 residues. The V and J ends lost 7 bases and 0 bases respectively, with 12 bases between them. CDR1 is ENHRY, CDR2 SYGVKD, per germline. The CDR3 sequence: CAIMDSYANTGELFF. The CDR3 DNA reads TGTGCCATCATGGACAGCTACGCGAACACCGGGGAGCTGTTTTTT.

The rearrangement links TRBV4-3 to TRBJ2-7; the match to TRBD1 covers 8 bases. The CDR3 consists of 16 residues. Germline assignment: CDR1 LGHNA and CDR2 YSLEER. The J segment lost 5 bases and the V segment lost 3 bases, leaving 12 bases of the junction unmatched. CDR3 in amino acids: CASSHRPGTGGDEQYF. As DNA, the CDR3 is TGCGCCAGCAGCCACCGCCCCGGGACAGGTGGTGACGAGCAGTACTTC.

This rearrangement joins TRBV7-9 to TRBJ2-3, with 11 bases that match TRBD1. V was pared by 5 bases and J by 6 bases, with 7 bases of the junction left unmatched. The CDR3 has 15 residues. Germline lookup yields CDR1 SEHNR and CDR2 FQNEAQ (reference sequence). Here the CDR3 reads CASSRGQGAMDTQYF. CDR3 coding DNA: TGTGCCAGCAGCCGCGGACAGGGGGCGATGGATACGCAGTATTTT.

The chain couples TRBV28 to TRBJ1-2, with D uncertain. Germline lookup yields CDR1 MDHEN and CDR2 SYDVKM. V gave up 3 bases and J gave up 0 bases, with 8 bases separating them. The CDR3 consists of 14 residues. In DNA form, the CDR3 reads TGTGCCAGCAGTTTGCTCCCTACTAACTATGGCTACACCTTC. Protein: CASSLLPTNYGYTF.

The chain has TRBV30 and TRBJ1-2; 7 positions agree with TRBD1. V shed 0 bases, J shed 2 bases, and the junction held 6 bases outside the gene matches. This CDR3 is built from 15 residues. The germline CDR1 and CDR2 sequences are GTSNPN and SVGIG (reference sequence). The CDR3 reads CAWSVLQGRNYGYTF. CDR3 bases: TGTGCCTGGAGTGTCTTACAGGGGAGGAACTATGGCTACACCTTC.

This clone has just a few counts. The V and J genes are TRBV7-3 and TRBJ2-1, with TRBD2 matching over 9 bases. This CDR3 contains 14 residues. V gave up 2 bases and J gave up 8 bases; unmatched junction bases: 4. Germline loops: CDR1 SGHTA, CDR2 FQGTGA. Here the CDR3 reads CASSLGTSLDEQFF. The CDR3 DNA sequence: TGTGCCAGCAGCTTAGGGACTAGCCTGGATGAGCAGTTCTTC.

The CDR3 DNA sequence: TGTGCCAGCAGTGACGCGGGGGGCACAGATACGCAGTATTTT. Its translation: CASSDAGGTDTQYF. The chain recombines TRBV6-4 with TRBJ2-3; 7 bases fit TRBD2. The CDR3 contains 14 residues. Germline CDR1 and CDR2: MRHNA and SNTAGT. V dropped 2 bases and J dropped 1; count of bases not matched to a gene: 0.

The chain combines TRBV27 with TRBJ2-5; 9 nucleotides align to TRBD1. Germline-derived CDR1 and CDR2 are MNHEY and SMNVEV (reference sequence). This CDR3 comprises 16 residues. Germline trimming cut 5 bases from V and 3 bases from J; bases unmatched to any gene: 10. The CDR3 DNA follows: TGTGCCAGCAGTCTACTTCCGGGACAGGGAGAAGAGACCCAGTACTTC. Translated, it gives CASSLLPGQGEETQYF.

The chain uses TRBV19 and TRBJ1-3, with D possibly matching TRBD1 (6 bases). From germline, CDR1 is LNHDA and CDR2 SQIVND (reference sequence). This CDR3 has 14 amino acids. V lost 7 bases and J lost 2, with 12 bases in between. The DNA of the CDR3 is TGTGCCAGTAATCAGGGGAAGGCTGGAAACACCATATATTTT. Translating it yields CASNQGKAGNTIYF.

Turning to this clone: Sequence at one end of the junction differs from germline and may be a read error. The V call is TRBV7-9, the J call TRBJ2-7; 12 bases fit TRBD2. The CDR3 sequence is 15 residues long. In germline, CDR1 is SEHNR, CDR2 FQNEAQ (reference sequence). The CDR3 protein is CSSSFRLAGDPEQYF. CDR3 in DNA: TGTTCCAGCAGCTTCCGACTAGCGGGAGACCCCGAGCAGTACTTC.